The clone carrying this T cell receptor (beta chain) has only a few counts. Antigen: not known. This sample stems from a study of cytomegalovirus exposure and HLA in healthy donors. About the study: Clustering assigned around 77% of the approximately 400 genotyped donors to the Caucasian-associated ancestry cluster.

The PCR ran on 60 Vbeta and 13 Jbeta primers. Generated by immunoSEQ multiplex PCR, the TCRdb table keeps only in-frame clones and is missing some. The table has 95,000 to 100,000 clones, more than 70% seen once. Findings and caveats of the study: A later analysis found TCR association rates differed by HLA locus, highest for DRB1 and lowest for HLA-C. Evidence from a later analysis indicated that most CMV-associated TCR beta chains looked HLA-restricted.

The CDR3 consists of 14 residues. The germline V gene encodes CDR1 MNHEY and CDR2 SVGAGI. V lost 5 bases to trimming and J lost 4 bases; unmatched junction nucleotides: 7. The sequence derives from a man aged 25 to 40 in good health and CMV-seronegative. V gene TRBV6-5 combines with J gene TRBJ1-1; TRBD1 aligns across 7 bases. The sequencing input was PBMCs. CDR3 coding DNA: TGTGCCAGCAGTAACAGGGGTGCCCGCACTGAAGCTTTCTTT. Its translation is CASSNRGARTEAFF.